This T cell receptor (beta chain) derives from a study of blood T cells in healthy people across ages. Study-wide results and caveats: Roughly linearly, TCR beta diversity per million T cells fell as age increased. The study lacked donor CMV status, which possibly confounded expanded clonotype changes.

Remarks on this clonotype: Its antigen remains unidentified.

A sample-barcoded 5' primer and a J-beta primer mix were used in a second PCR of roughly 7 to 11 cycles. There were at least 2.5 million CDR3-containing paired-end reads obtained from each sample. TCRdb ran MiXCR on the 5' RACE reads and lists one entry per CDR3 protein. The sample has approximately 800,000 distinct CDR3 sequences; 62% are singletons. The germline CDR1 and CDR2 sequences are MNHNY and SVGAGI (reference sequence). The V end was cut by 7 bases, the J end by 3 bases, with 10 bases between. This CDR3 is built from 12 residues. The study recruited healthy Caucasian donors from Russia who were aged about 6 to 95.

The chain links TRBV6-6 to TRBJ2-7; D is ambiguous. The receptor comes from a man aged 30 to 45 in good health. Sequencing input: blood. The CDR3 loop reads CASTGSLYEQYF. The CDR3 region has the DNA TGTGCCAGCACGGGCTCCCTCTACGAGCAGTACTTC.